Below, 28 T cell receptor beta chains from the same sample are listed, as sequenced in a study of blood T cell repertoires in COVID-19. Some clones are missing from TCRdb's copy, which holds only in-frame ones; the method was immunoSEQ multiplex PCR. The sample shows about 380,000 clones, roughly 84% of them seen only once. Specimen: PBMCs or T cells enriched from blood (not recorded which). These receptors all stem from a woman aged 25 to 39 who had recovered from COVID-19.

The chain carries TRBV2 and TRBJ1-2; D gene uncertain. The V end was cut by 7 bases, the J end by 3 bases, with 12 bases between. This CDR3 is 13 amino acids long. Germline V gives CDR1 SNHLY, CDR2 FYNNEI. CDR3 amino acids: CASKEMPYYGYTF. The CDR3, as DNA: TGTGCCAGCAAGGAGATGCCATACTATGGCTACACCTTC. The whole variable domain, filled in from reference TRBV2 and TRBJ1-2, reads EPEVTQTPSHQVTQMGQEVILRCVPISNHLYFYWYRQILGQKVEFLVSFYNNEISEKSEIFDDQFSVERPDGSNFTLKIRSTKLEDSAMYFCASKEMPYYGYTFGSGTRLTVV.

The rearrangement links TRBV20-1 to TRBJ2-7; 7 bases are shared with TRBD2. J was trimmed by 5 bases and V by 3 bases; bases with no gene match: 7. From germline, CDR1 is DFQATT and CDR2 SNEGSKA (reference sequence). The CDR3 extends over 13 amino acids. CDR3 in DNA: TGCAGTGCTAGTGCGGGAGTAGGGAACGAGCAGTACTTC. It yields the protein CSASAGVGNEQYF.

In this sample, this clone turned up once. The chain couples TRBV7-6 to TRBJ2-6, with TRBD1 matching 7 bases. The V gene's germline CDR1 is SGHVS and CDR2 FNYEAQ. The CDR3 spans 18 residues. The V gene end was trimmed by 2 bases and the J gene end by 1 base; junction bases not matched to a gene: 8. DNA for the CDR3: TGTGCCAGCAGCTTACGAGGGGGCGGTAATTCTGGGGCCAACGTCCTGACTTTC. Protein: CASSLRGGGNSGANVLTF.

V usage is TRBV27 and J usage is TRBJ1-5, with unresolved D. Per germline, CDR1 MNHEY and CDR2 SMNVEV (reference sequence). This CDR3 has 15 amino acids. With 3 bases removed from V and 0 bases from J, the gap between germline ends came to 9 bases. The CDR3 sequence is CASSLTLYSNQPQHF. Here the CDR3 DNA reads TGTGCCAGCAGTTTGACACTCTATAGCAATCAGCCCCAGCATTTT.

The V call is TRBV6-6, the J call TRBJ1-1; TRBD1 agrees at 7 bases. Germline trimming cut 5 bases from V and 5 bases from J; bases unmatched to any gene: 17. Germline CDR1 is MNHNY and CDR2 is SVGAGI (reference sequence). This CDR3 is 17 amino acids long. The CDR3 spells CASSPGQAGFKGTEAFF. CDR3 DNA sequence: TGTGCCAGCAGTCCCGGACAGGCAGGGTTCAAGGGGACTGAAGCTTTCTTT.

A few counts support this clone. The genes are TRBV6-6 and TRBJ1-1, with 11 bases matching TRBD1. V was clipped by 5 bases and J by 7 bases; unmatched bases: 15. Germline CDR1 MNHNY, CDR2 SVGAGI (reference sequence). There are 17 residues in the CDR3. This CDR3 is CASSPEGQGVIDFEAFF. For the CDR3, the DNA is TGTGCCAGCAGTCCCGAGGGACAGGGGGTGATTGATTTTGAAGCTTTCTTT.

This chain uses TRBV7-9 with TRBJ1-5; D perhaps matches TRBD1 (6 bases). This CDR3 is built from 14 residues. CDR1 and CDR2 (germline): SEHNR, FQNEAQ (reference sequence). The V and J ends lost 5 bases and 4 bases respectively, with 12 bases between them. The CDR3 region has the DNA TGTGCCAGCAGCCGGACAGAGGGGAATCAGCCCCAGCATTTT. Protein product: CASSRTEGNQPQHF.

The chain has TRBV4-1 and TRBJ1-5; D not resolved. Trimming removed 0 bases at V and 0 bases at J, with 6 bases between. The germline CDR1 and CDR2 sequences are MGHRA and YSYEKL. This CDR3 has 15 amino acids. CDR3 amino acids: CASSQERVSNQPQHF. DNA of the CDR3: TGCGCCAGCAGCCAAGAGAGAGTTAGCAATCAGCCCCAGCATTTT.

This chain connects TRBV19 to TRBJ1-6, with 9 bases that match TRBD1. After removal of 5 bases from V and 6 bases from J, the junction contained 2 bases not matched to a gene. Germline CDR1 LNHDA, CDR2 SQIVND (reference sequence). The CDR3 has 14 residues. In DNA form, the CDR3 reads TGTGCCAGTAGTCGGGACAGGGCTAATTCACCCCTCCACTTT. As protein: CASSRDRANSPLHF.

This clone has just a few counts. V gene TRBV28 combines with J gene TRBJ1-1; 7 bases map to TRBD1. The CDR3 has 12 amino acids. V was clipped by 4 bases and J by 12 bases; unmatched bases: 8. Germline V gene data show CDR1 as MDHEN and CDR2 as SYDVKM. The CDR3: CASSSADRVSFF. DNA for the CDR3: TGTGCCAGCAGTTCAGCCGACAGGGTGTCTTTCTTT. Full variable domain (missing parts from reference TRBV28 and TRBJ1-1): DVKVTQSSRYLVKRTGEKVFLECVQDMDHENMFWYRQDPGLGLRLIYFSYDVKMKEKGDIPEGYSVSREKKERFSLILESASTNQTSMYLCASSSADRVSFFGQGTRLTVV.

The chain carries TRBV7-9 and TRBJ1-3; no definite D call. From germline, CDR1 is SEHNR and CDR2 FQNEAQ (reference sequence). The CDR3 consists of 13 residues. V was cut by 1 base and J by 9 bases, with 10 bases left in between. In DNA, the CDR3 is TGTGCCAGCAGCTTAGGTACCTCGGGCACCATATATTTT. As protein: CASSLGTSGTIYF.

The J gene is TRBJ2-7, the V gene TRBV21-1; the table's TRBD2 call for D was not verified on the DNA. TRBV21-1 is deemed a pseudogene. The CDR3 contains 15 residues. CDR3 bases: TGTGCCAGCAGCGCTCTGCGGGAGAGCTCCTACGAGCAGTACTTC. It yields the protein CASSALRESSYEQYF.

DNA for the CDR3: TGTGCCACCAGCAGGGACCGTAGCGGGTTAACCAGGGAGCAGTACTTC. Amino acid sequence: CATSRDRSGLTREQYF. The V call is TRBV15, the J call TRBJ2-7, with 7 bases lining up with TRBD2. Germline V gives CDR1 LNHNV, CDR2 YYDKDF (reference sequence). The ends lost 3 bases at V and 7 bases at J; junction bases unmatched: 15. The CDR3 length is 16 residues.

The chain recombines TRBV4-1 with TRBJ2-3; D not certain. V shed 0 bases and J shed 2 bases, with 6 bases lying between them. Germline CDR1 reads MGHRA; CDR2 reads YSYEKL. The CDR3 is 14 residues long. The CDR3 is CASSQESVTDTQYF. Here the CDR3 DNA reads TGCGCCAGCAGCCAAGAGAGCGTCACAGATACGCAGTATTTT.

V is TRBV4-1 and J is TRBJ1-3; 7 bases are shared with TRBD1. CDR3 length: 17 amino acids. With V trimmed by 1 base and J by 0 bases, 6 bases remained unmatched. The germline V gene has CDR1 MGHRA and CDR2 YSYEKL. CDR3 region: CASSQVTGTFSGNTIYF. CDR3 nucleotides: TGCGCCAGCAGCCAAGTGACAGGGACTTTCTCTGGAAACACCATATATTTT.

V is TRBV2 and J is TRBJ1-1; perhaps TRBD1 as D (5 bases). Germline V lookup: CDR1 SNHLY, CDR2 FYNNEI. The CDR3 is made up of 12 amino acids. V lost 8 bases and J lost 3, with 10 bases in between. Here the CDR3 DNA reads TGTGCCAGCTGGGGGGACTACACTGAAGCTTTCTTT. Residues: CASWGDYTEAFF.

J is TRBJ2-7 and V is TRBV11-2; TRBD1 agrees at 9 bases. CDR1 and CDR2 from the germline V gene are SGHAT and FQNNGV. The CDR3 covers 16 residues. V dropped 0 bases and J dropped 4; count of bases not matched to a gene: 7. The CDR3 DNA is TGTGCCAGCAGCTTAGAGTCGGGACAGGGCCCGTACGAGCAGTACTTC. Translation gives CASSLESGQGPYEQYF.

This clone appeared a few times. This chain connects TRBV27 to TRBJ2-7; TRBD2 is a possible D gene (5 bases). Between the trimmed V and J ends, which lost 6 bases and 9 bases, there was a span of 24 bases. The CDR3 has 15 residues. Germline CDR1 and CDR2: MNHEY and SMNVEV (reference sequence). CDR3 protein: CASSSIKRLTGGQYF. DNA for the CDR3: TGTGCCAGCAGCTCAATCAAGCGGCTCACCGGCGGGCAGTACTTC.

The chain has TRBV5-1 and TRBJ2-3; maybe TRBD1 (6 bases). Trimming left V 2 bases short and J 4 bases short, with 14 bases between. CDR3 length: 15 residues. The germline gives CDR1 SGHRS, CDR2 YFSETQ. The DNA of the CDR3 is TGCGCCAGCAGCTTCAGGGGCCTTCGGTCAGATACGCAGTATTTT. Encoded protein: CASSFRGLRSDTQYF.

The count of this clone is one. This chain connects TRBV1 to TRBJ2-7; no check of the table's D call, TRBD2, against the DNA was made. TRBV1 is a documented pseudogene. There are 15 residues in the CDR3. The CDR3 DNA is TGCACCAGCAGCCCGCGCGGGAGTTTCTCCTACGAGCAGTACTTC. Its protein product is CTSSPRGSFSYEQYF.

V usage is TRBV2 and J usage is TRBJ1-1, with a tentative D call TRBD1 (5 bases). The germline V gene encodes CDR1 SNHLY and CDR2 FYNNEI. The CDR3 has 14 amino acids. The V end was cut by 4 bases, the J end by 2 bases, with 11 bases between. The CDR3 protein is CASSGMGGNTEAFF. The CDR3 DNA reads TGTGCCAGCAGTGGGATGGGGGGTAACACTGAAGCTTTCTTT.

For the CDR3, the DNA is TGTGCCAGCAGTGACAGGCGAAATTCACCCCTCCACTTT. This encodes CASSDRRNSPLHF. J is TRBJ1-6 and V is TRBV2, with D hard to call. V lost 3 bases and J lost 7, with 7 bases in between. Looked up from germline, CDR1 is SNHLY and CDR2 is FYNNEI. This CDR3 is 13 amino acids long.

The chain couples TRBV27 to TRBJ2-1; the match to TRBD2 covers 12 bases. The length of the CDR3 is 16 residues. Germline loops: CDR1 MNHEY, CDR2 SMNVEV (reference sequence). Trimming at V came to 5 bases and at J to 12 bases, leaving 14 bases not matched to a gene. CDR3 loop: CASSRTGTSGQMGQFF. CDR3 nucleotide sequence: TGTGCCAGCAGTAGGACCGGGACTAGCGGGCAAATGGGGCAGTTCTTC.

With respect to this clone: Within the sample, other DNA sequences also encode this same CDR3. The chain recombines TRBV3-1 (or the pseudogene TRBV3-2) with TRBJ2-7; TRBD2 matches 10 bases. This CDR3 comprises 13 residues. Looked up from germline, CDR1 is LGHDT and CDR2 is YNNKEL (reference sequence). The V gene end was trimmed by 4 bases and the J gene end by 3 bases; junction bases not matched to a gene: 0. CDR3 in amino acids: CASSRTSGYEQYF. DNA for the CDR3: TGTGCCAGCAGCCGGACTAGCGGCTACGAGCAGTACTTC.

The chain has TRBV5-1 and TRBJ2-2; 7 nucleotides align to TRBD1. The germline gives CDR1 SGHRS, CDR2 YFSETQ. The ends lost 4 bases at V and 3 bases at J; junction bases unmatched: 3. The CDR3 consists of 14 residues. CDR3 coding DNA: TGCGCCAGCAGCCCAGGGGGATACACCGGGGAGCTGTTTTTT. It is translated as CASSPGGYTGELFF.

The J gene is TRBJ1-5, the V gene TRBV28; no definite D call. The germline V and J ends were trimmed by 5 bases and 7 bases, with 15 bases remaining between them. The CDR3 runs to 14 residues. Germline assignment: CDR1 MDHEN and CDR2 SYDVKM. DNA of the CDR3: TGTGCCAGCAGTCCCCTGGCGGTGAGCCAGCCCCAGCATTTT. Translation gives CASSPLAVSQPQHF.

The rearrangement uses TRBV7-9 and TRBJ2-2; 10 bases match TRBD1. The CDR3 loop spans 15 amino acids. CDR1 is SEHNR, CDR2 FQNEAQ, per germline (reference sequence). V shed 5 bases, J shed 6 bases, and the junction held 6 bases outside the gene matches. The CDR3 region has the DNA TGTGCCAGCAGCCCCTACGGACAGGGGGCCGGGGAGCTGTTTTTT. Protein product: CASSPYGQGAGELFF.

V is TRBV7-9 and J is TRBJ1-1, with TRBD1 as a possible D gene (6 bases). The ends were cut back, 3 bases at V and 6 bases at J, with 14 bases in the middle. CDR3 length: 14 residues. CDR1 SEHNR and CDR2 FQNEAQ come from the germline V gene (reference sequence). CDR3 sequence: CASSFGRGVAEAFF. The DNA for the CDR3 is TGTGCCAGCAGCTTTGGCAGGGGAGTAGCTGAAGCTTTCTTT.